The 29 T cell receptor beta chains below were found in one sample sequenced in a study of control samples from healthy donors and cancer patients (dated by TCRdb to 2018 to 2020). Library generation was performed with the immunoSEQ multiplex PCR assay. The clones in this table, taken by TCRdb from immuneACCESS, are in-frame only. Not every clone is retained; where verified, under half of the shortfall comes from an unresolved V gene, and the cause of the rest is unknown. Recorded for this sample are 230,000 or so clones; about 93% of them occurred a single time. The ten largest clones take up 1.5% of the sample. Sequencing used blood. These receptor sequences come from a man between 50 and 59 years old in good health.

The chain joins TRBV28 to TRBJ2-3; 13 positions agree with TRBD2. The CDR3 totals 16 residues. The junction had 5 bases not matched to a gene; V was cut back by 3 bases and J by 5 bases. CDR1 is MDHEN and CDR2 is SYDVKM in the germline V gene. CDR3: CASSLTSGGSGDTQYF. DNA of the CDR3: TGTGCCAGCAGTTTGACTAGCGGGGGGTCAGGAGATACGCAGTATTTT.

CDR3: CASSLAQGDTYEQYF. CDR3 nucleotides: TGTGCCAGCAGCTTAGCACAGGGTGACACCTACGAGCAGTACTTC. The chain has TRBV7-9 and TRBJ2-7, with D possibly matching TRBD1 (6 bases). The CDR3 spans 15 residues. V was cut by 0 bases and J by 2 bases, with 11 bases left in between. Germline V gives CDR1 SEHNR, CDR2 FQNEAQ (reference sequence).

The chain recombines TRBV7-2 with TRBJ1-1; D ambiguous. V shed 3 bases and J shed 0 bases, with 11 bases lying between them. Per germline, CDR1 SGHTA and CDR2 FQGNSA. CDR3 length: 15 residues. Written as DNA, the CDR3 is TGTGCCAGCAGCTTTAATCCCAACCTGAACACTGAAGCTTTCTTT. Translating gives CASSFNPNLNTEAFF.

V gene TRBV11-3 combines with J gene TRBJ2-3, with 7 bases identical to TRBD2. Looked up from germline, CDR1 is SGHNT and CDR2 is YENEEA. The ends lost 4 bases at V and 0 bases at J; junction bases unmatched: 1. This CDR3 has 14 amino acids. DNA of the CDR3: TGTGCCAGCAGCTGGGAGGGTAGCACAGATACGCAGTATTTT. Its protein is CASSWEGSTDTQYF.

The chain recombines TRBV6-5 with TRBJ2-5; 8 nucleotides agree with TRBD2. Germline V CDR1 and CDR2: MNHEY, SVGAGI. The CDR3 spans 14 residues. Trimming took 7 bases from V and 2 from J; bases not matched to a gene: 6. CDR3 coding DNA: TGTGCCAGCAATAGCGGGGTGGGGCAAGAGACCCAGTACTTC. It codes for CASNSGVGQETQYF.

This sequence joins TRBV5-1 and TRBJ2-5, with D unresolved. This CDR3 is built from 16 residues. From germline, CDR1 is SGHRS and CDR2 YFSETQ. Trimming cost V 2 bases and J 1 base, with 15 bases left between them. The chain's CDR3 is CASSFGFAAGQETQYF. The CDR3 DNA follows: TGCGCCAGCAGCTTTGGGTTTGCAGCCGGCCAAGAGACCCAGTACTTC.

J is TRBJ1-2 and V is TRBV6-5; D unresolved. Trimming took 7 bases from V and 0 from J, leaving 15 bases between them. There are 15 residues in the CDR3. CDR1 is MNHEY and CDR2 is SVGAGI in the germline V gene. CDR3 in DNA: TGTGCCAGCACCCGTAGACTGTCTACTAACTATGGCTACACCTTC. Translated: CASTRRLSTNYGYTF.

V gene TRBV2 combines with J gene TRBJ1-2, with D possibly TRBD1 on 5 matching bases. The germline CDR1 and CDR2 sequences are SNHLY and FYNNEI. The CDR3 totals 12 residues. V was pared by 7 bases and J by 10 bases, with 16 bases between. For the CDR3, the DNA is TGTGCCAGCATCATTACTGGACAAGCCTACACCTTC. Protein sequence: CASIITGQAYTF.

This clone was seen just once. CDR3 nucleotides: TGTGCCAGCCACCGCCGGGGGCTAGCGGGACCCAATGAGCAGTTCTTC. This gives the protein CASHRRGLAGPNEQFF. The rearrangement uses TRBV3-1 (or the pseudogene TRBV3-2) and TRBJ2-1; 9 bases fit TRBD2. J was trimmed by 6 bases and V by 8 bases; bases with no gene match: 14. This CDR3 contains 16 residues. The germline V gene has CDR1 LGHDT and CDR2 YNNKEL (reference sequence).

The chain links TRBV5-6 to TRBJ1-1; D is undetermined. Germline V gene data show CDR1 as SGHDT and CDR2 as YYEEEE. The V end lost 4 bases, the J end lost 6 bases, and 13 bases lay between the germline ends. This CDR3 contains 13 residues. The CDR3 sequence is CASSRRAVAEAFF. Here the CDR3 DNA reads TGTGCCAGCAGCCGTCGAGCAGTCGCTGAAGCTTTCTTT.

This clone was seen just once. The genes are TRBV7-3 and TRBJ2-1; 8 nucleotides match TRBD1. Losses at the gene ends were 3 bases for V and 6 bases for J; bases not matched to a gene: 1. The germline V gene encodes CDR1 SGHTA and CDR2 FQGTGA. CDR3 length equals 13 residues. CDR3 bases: TGTGCCAGCAGCTTGGACAGGGTCAATGAGCAGTTCTTC. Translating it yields CASSLDRVNEQFF.

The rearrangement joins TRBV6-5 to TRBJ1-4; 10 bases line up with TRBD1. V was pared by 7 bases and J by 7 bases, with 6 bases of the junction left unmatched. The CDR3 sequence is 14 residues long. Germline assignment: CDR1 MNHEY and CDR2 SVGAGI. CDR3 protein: CASMRDRGTEKLFF. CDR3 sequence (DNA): TGTGCCAGCATGAGGGACAGGGGTACTGAAAAACTGTTTTTT.

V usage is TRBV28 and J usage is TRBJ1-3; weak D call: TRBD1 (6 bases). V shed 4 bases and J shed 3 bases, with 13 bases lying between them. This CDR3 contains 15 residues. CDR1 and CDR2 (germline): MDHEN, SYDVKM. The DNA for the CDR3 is TGTGCCAGCAGTTCCACAGGGTTTTTTGGAAACACCATATATTTT. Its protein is CASSSTGFFGNTIYF.

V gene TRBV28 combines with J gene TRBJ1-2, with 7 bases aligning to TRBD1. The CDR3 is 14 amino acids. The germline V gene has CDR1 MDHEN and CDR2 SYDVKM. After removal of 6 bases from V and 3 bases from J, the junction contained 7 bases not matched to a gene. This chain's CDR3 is CASRERQGHYGYTF. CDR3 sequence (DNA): TGTGCCAGCAGGGAACGACAGGGTCACTATGGCTACACCTTC.

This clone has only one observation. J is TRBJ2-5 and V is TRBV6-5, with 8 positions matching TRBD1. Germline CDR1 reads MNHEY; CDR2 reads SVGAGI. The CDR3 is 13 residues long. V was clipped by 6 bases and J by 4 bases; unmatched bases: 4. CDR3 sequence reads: CASSRGQRETQYF. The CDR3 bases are TGTGCCAGCAGCAGGGGGCAGAGAGAGACCCAGTACTTC.

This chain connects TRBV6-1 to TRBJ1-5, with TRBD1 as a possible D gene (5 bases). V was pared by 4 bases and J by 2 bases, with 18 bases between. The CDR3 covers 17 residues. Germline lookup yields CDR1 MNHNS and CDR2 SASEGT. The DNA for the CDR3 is TGTGCCAGCAGTGGGGCTCAGGGTTTCTATGGCAATCAGCCCCAGCATTTT. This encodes CASSGAQGFYGNQPQHF.

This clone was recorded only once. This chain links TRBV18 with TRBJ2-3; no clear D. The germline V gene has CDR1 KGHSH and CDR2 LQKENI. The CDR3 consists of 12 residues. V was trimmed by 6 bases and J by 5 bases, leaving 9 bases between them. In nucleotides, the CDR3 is TGTGCCAGCTCCCCTCTCGGAGATACGCAGTATTTT. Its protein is CASSPLGDTQYF.

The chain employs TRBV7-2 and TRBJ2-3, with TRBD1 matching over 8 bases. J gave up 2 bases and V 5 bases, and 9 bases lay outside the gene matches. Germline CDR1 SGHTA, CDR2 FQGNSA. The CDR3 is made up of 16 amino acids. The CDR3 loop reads CASSGSTGVYTDTQYF. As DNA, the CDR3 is TGTGCCAGCAGCGGGTCGACAGGGGTCTACACAGATACGCAGTATTTT.

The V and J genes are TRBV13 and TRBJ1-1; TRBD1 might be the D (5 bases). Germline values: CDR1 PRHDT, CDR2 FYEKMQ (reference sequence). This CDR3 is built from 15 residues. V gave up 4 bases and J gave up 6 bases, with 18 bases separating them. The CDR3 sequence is CASSSLGGGYAEAFF. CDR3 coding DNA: TGTGCCAGCAGCTCCCTTGGGGGAGGTTACGCTGAAGCTTTCTTT. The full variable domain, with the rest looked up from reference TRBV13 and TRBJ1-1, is AAGVIQSPRHLIKEKRETATLKCYPIPRHDTVYWYQQGPGQDPQFLISFYEKMQSDKGSIPDRFSAQQFSDYHSELNMSSLELGDSALYFCASSSLGGGYAEAFFGQGTRLTVV.

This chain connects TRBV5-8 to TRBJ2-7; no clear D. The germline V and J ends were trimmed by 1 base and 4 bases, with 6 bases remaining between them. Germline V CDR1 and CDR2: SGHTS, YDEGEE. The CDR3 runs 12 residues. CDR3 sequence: CASSLSDYEQYV. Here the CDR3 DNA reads TGTGCCAGCAGCTTGTCAGATTACGAGCAGTACGTC.

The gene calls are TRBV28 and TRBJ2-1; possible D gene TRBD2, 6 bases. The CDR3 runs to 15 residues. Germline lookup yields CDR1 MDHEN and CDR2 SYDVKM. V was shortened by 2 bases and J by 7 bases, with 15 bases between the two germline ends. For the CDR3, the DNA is TGTGCCAGCAGTTTAGGCGGGACCCTACAGAATGAGCAGTTCTTC. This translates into CASSLGGTLQNEQFF.

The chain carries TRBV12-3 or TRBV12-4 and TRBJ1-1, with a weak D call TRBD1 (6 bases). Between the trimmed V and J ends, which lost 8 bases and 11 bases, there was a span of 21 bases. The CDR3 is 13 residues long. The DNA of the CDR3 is TGTGCCAGCGGTTACAGGGCCACCCCGGTCGCTTTCTTT. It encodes CASGYRATPVAFF.

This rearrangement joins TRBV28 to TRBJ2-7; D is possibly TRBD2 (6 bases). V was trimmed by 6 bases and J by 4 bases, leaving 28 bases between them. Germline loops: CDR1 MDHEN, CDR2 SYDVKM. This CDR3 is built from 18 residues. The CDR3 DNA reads TGTGCCAGCAGCCTAGGCGGAGCGGGCCCGGGGTTAGGATACGAGCAGTACGTC. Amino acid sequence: CASSLGGAGPGLGYEQYV.

Written as DNA, the CDR3 is TGTGCCAGCAAACAGGTGGGCCAGCCCCAGCATTTT. Its protein is CASKQVGQPQHF. The chain uses TRBV6-5 and TRBJ1-5; a possible D gene is TRBD1 (5 bases). Germline V gives CDR1 MNHEY, CDR2 SVGAGI. The CDR3 has 12 residues. V was trimmed by 7 bases and J by 7 bases, leaving 11 bases between them.

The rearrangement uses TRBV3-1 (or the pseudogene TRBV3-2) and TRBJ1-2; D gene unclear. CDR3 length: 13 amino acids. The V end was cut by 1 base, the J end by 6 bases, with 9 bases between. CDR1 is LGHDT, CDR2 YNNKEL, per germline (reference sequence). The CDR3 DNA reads TGTGCCAGCAGCCAAGGGAGGGTCGATGGCTACACCTTC. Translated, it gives CASSQGRVDGYTF.

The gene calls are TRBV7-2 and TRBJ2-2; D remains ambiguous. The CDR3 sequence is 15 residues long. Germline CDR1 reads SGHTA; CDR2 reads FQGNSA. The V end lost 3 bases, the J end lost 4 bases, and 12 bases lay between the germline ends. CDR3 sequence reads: CASSFLTQSTGELFF. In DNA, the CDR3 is TGTGCCAGCAGCTTTCTCACTCAAAGCACCGGGGAGCTGTTTTTT. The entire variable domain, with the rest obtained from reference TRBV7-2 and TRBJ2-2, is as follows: GAGVSQSPSNKVTEKGKDVELRCDPISGHTALYWYRQSLGQGLEFLIYFQGNSAPDKSGLPSDRFSAERTGGSVSTLTIQRTQQEDSAVYLCASSFLTQSTGELFFGEGSRLTVL.

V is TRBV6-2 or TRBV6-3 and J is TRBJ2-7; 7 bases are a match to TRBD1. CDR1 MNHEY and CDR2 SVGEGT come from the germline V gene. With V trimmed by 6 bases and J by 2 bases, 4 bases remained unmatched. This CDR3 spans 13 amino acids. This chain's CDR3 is CASSRDSTYEQYF. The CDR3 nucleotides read TGTGCCAGCAGCCGGGACAGTACCTACGAGCAGTACTTC.

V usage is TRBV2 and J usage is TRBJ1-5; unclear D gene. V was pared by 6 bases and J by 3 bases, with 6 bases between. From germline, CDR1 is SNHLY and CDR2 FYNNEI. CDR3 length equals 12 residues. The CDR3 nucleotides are TGTGCCAGCAGGCAGCTCAATCAGCCCCAGCATTTT. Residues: CASRQLNQPQHF.

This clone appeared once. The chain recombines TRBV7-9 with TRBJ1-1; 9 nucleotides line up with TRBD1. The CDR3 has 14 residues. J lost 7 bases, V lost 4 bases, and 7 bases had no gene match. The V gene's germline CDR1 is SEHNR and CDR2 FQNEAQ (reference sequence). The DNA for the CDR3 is TGTGCCAGCAGCTCGACAGGGGGTTTAGGTGAAGCTTTCTTT. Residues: CASSSTGGLGEAFF. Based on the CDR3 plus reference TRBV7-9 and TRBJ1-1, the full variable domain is DTGVSQNPRHKITKRGQNVTFRCDPISEHNRLYWYRQTLGQGPEFLTYFQNEAQLEKSRLLSDRFSAERPKGSFSTLEIQRTEQGDSAMYLCASSSTGGLGEAFFGQGTRLTVV.